Below, one T cell receptor (beta chain) is given with its context. This sample is drawn from a study of cytomegalovirus exposure and HLA in healthy donors. Amplification used 60 Vbeta primers and 13 Jbeta primers. Study processing details: Later, an analysis found tens of millions of unique TCR beta chains, and around 10 million of these were shared. Clones were sequenced by immunoSEQ multiplex PCR, and TCRdb holds only the in-frame ones, with some missing. V, J and clone size derive from that table, while D and trimming were established from the DNA sequence. The top ten clones hold 6.5% to 8.5% of a sample with roughly 100,000 clones, over 80% of them seen once. The sample taken for sequencing was PBMCs. The source is a man aged 30-40 years in good health and CMV-seropositive.

In DNA, the CDR3 is TGTGCCACTGCTCTCTCTTCGGGGGTAGGCTACACCTTC. Its protein product is CATALSSGVGYTF. The rearrangement links TRBV28 to TRBJ1-2; D may be TRBD1 (5 bases). The CDR3 extends over 13 amino acids. Germline assignment: CDR1 MDHEN and CDR2 SYDVKM. The V and J ends lost 10 bases and 8 bases respectively, with 20 bases between them.